A single sample is the source of the 4 T cell receptor beta chains below, sequenced in a study of cytomegalovirus exposure and HLA in healthy donors. Primers included in the PCR were 60 Vbeta and 13 Jbeta primers. Profiling relied on immunoSEQ multiplex PCR, and the TCRdb table lists in-frame clones only, not all of them. The sample holds more than 200,000 clones, about 84% seen once. Sequenced input: PBMCs. These receptors were collected from a human donor in good health.

CDR3 coding DNA: TGTGCCAGCAGCCGAATCAGGACAGACCTTTACAATGAGCAGTTCTTC. Amino acids: CASSRIRTDLYNEQFF. The chain employs TRBV14 and TRBJ2-1; D perhaps matches TRBD1 (6 bases). CDR1 is SGHDN, CDR2 FVKESK, per germline. The CDR3 totals 16 residues. V lost 4 bases to trimming and J lost 4 bases, with 17 bases between them.

The table lists this clone with a few counts. Other nucleotide sequences in the sample specify the same CDR3. The chain carries TRBV5-4 and TRBJ1-2; 8 bases line up with TRBD1. The V gene end was trimmed by 4 bases and the J gene end by 7 bases; junction bases not matched to a gene: 6. This CDR3 contains 13 residues. In germline, CDR1 is SGHNT, CDR2 YYREEE (reference sequence). CDR3 nucleotide sequence: TGTGCCAGCAGCAATACAGGGGGAGGTGGCTACACCTTC. This codes for CASSNTGGGGYTF.

The genes are TRBV28 and TRBJ1-2, with unresolved D. The CDR3 sequence is 17 residues long. V lost 8 bases and J 3 bases, leaving 25 bases between the germline ends. In germline, CDR1 is MDHEN, CDR2 SYDVKM. CDR3 amino acids: CASDDNGEAPRYYGYTF. For the CDR3, the DNA is TGTGCCAGCGACGATAATGGCGAGGCCCCCCGCTACTATGGCTACACCTTC.

The chain couples TRBV23-1 to TRBJ2-4; no clear D. TRBV23-1 is an ORF, and what it does is uncertain. CDR3 length: 15 amino acids. V was trimmed by 2 bases and J by 0 bases, leaving 8 bases between them. CDR3 sequence (DNA): TGCGCCAGCAGTCAACCCGAACTAGCCAAAAACATTCAGTACTTC. Translation gives CASSQPELAKNIQYF.